This T cell receptor beta chain was sequenced during a study of early stage breast cancer tumors (dated by TCRdb to about 2017). About the study as a whole: Of the roughly 15 invasive breast tumors, about a dozen were found to be estrogen receptor-positive, progesterone receptor-positive and HER2-negative. Of the approximately twelve ER+/PR+/HER2- tumors, eight were classified as invasive ductal carcinomas and four as invasive lobular carcinomas. A read coverage of roughly 10-fold per sample was achieved on average. A total of some 2.6 million templates, representing some 1 million unique clonotypes, were detected across all samples. Overall study outcomes, separate from this receptor: Bulk genomic DNA sequencing of unsorted cells missed chain pairing and functional markers such as CD4, CD8 and FOXP3. Analysis by tumor subtype was prevented by the small cohort size. Enriched TCRB sequences shared across patients were found to be mostly commonly generated sequences that were unlikely to play an important role in the tumor microenvironment. Greater similarity was observed between blood and normal breast repertoires than between blood and tumor repertoires, and tumor was distinguished from normal in about 85% of the 16 patients when each tissue was compared with blood. Compared with adjacent normal breast tissue, tumors had higher clonality and 2 to 3-fold greater T cell density.

Two independent genomic DNA replicates were amplified for each sample, with roughly 0.5 ug used for blood and approximately 1.5 ug for tumor or normal breast. TCRB sequencing of genomic DNA was carried out with the ImmunoSeq Intro kit according to the manufacturer's instructions. For absolute quantification, the roughly 30-cycle multiplex PCR included proprietary primers along with spike-in control sequences. Single-end 150-bp reads were used to sequence an 87-bp fragment spanning the CDR3 plus the flanking V and J genes. Seven samples, each with two replicates, were multiplexed per lane of an Illumina MiSeq using version 3.0 chemistry. Processing in the source paper ran as follows. The vendor's proprietary pipeline handled the raw data processing, merging both replicates into a single result for each sample. To define clonotypes, the study grouped productive rearrangements that shared the V-gene family, CDR3 amino acid sequence and J-gene segment. Clonality was computed as 1 minus the normalized Shannon entropy (Pielou evenness) of TCRB abundances. To estimate T cell density, the total number of templates was divided by the input cell count, which was inferred from how much DNA went in. Recon was used with default parameters to estimate total repertoire diversity and clonality. Tumor-enriched clonotypes were defined as having over 0.1% abundance in tumor and at least 32-fold higher abundance than in normal breast. TCRdb re-hosts the immuneACCESS table, in-frame sequences only. Its copies lack some clones; in the studies checked, an unresolved V gene accounts for under half of them, and the cause for the rest is not known. V and J calls and clone size follow that table, whereas D and trimming were derived from the DNA. The table for this sample lists tens of thousands of clones; roughly 78% of them were counted only once. The top ten clones comprise roughly 3.4% of the sample.

On this clone itself: There is no known antigen for this receptor. No quality values exist for individual bases; no much larger clone is one base distant.

The cysteine opens and the phenylalanine closes a CDR3 of 12 amino acids. Of all the DNA, just the CDR3 is kept, 36 bases in frame from base 1. Between the V and J ends, shortened by 2 bases and 4 bases respectively, the junction contains 4 bases. Per the germline V gene, SGHRS is the CDR1 and YFSETQ is the CDR2. The study profiled bulk TCR beta-chain repertoires in matched peripheral blood, tumor and adjacent normal breast tissue taken from roughly 17 patients with early-stage breast cancer. Before surgery, about 4.5-10 mL of whole blood was collected in EDTA tubes and processed within 2 hours. Peripheral blood mononuclear cells were isolated by Ficoll-Paque centrifugation in SepMate-50 tubes. PBMCs were cryopreserved in around 90% FBS with roughly 10% DMSO in aliquots of roughly 2 to 4.5 million cells and stored in liquid nitrogen. The Qiagen AllPrep DNA/RNA Mini kit was used to extract genomic DNA.

Sequences were obtained from blood. This sequence was found in a person aged 40 to 50 with breast cancer. The rearrangement joined TRBV5-1 to TRBJ2-1; the D gene remains uncertain. In nucleotide form, the sequence is TGCGCCAGCAGCTTCGGGTACAATGAGCAGTTCTTC. Its coded protein is CASSFGYNEQFF. Full variable domain (CDR3 extended with the reference TRBV5-1 and TRBJ2-1 proteins): KAGVTQTPRYLIKTRGQQVTLSCSPISGHRSVSWYQQTPGQGLQFLFEYFSETQRNKGNFPGRFSGRQFSNSRSEMNVSTLELGDSALYLCASSFGYNEQFFGPGTRLTVL.